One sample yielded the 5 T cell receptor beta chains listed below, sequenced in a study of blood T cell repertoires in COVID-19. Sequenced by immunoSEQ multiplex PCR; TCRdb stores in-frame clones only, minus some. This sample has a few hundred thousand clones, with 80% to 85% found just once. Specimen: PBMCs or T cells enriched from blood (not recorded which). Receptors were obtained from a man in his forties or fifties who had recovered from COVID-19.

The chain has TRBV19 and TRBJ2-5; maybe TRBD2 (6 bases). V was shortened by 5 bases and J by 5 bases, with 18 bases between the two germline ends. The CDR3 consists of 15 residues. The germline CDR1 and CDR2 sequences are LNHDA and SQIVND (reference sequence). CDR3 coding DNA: TGTGCCAGTAGTCCCCCTGTGGCTGGAGGGGAGACCCAGTACTTC. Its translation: CASSPPVAGGETQYF.

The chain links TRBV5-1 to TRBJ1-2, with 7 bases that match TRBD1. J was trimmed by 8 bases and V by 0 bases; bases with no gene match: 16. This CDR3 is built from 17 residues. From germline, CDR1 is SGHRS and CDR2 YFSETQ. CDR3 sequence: CASSLGSGTARGSGYTF. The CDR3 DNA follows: TGCGCCAGCAGCTTGGGATCCGGGACAGCCCGGGGGTCCGGCTACACCTTC.

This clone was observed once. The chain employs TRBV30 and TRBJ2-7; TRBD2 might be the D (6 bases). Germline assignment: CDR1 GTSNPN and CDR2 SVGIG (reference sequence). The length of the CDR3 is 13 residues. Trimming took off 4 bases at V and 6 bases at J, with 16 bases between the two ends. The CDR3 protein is CAWTSSGSGEQYF. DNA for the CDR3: TGTGCCTGGACCTCTTCCGGTAGCGGCGAGCAGTACTTC.

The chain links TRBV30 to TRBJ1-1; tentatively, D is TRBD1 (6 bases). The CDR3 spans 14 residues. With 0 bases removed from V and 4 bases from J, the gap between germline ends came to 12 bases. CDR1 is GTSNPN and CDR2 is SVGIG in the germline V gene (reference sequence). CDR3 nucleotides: TGTGCCTGGAGTGTATTCCCGACAGGCACTGAAGCTTTCTTT. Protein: CAWSVFPTGTEAFF.

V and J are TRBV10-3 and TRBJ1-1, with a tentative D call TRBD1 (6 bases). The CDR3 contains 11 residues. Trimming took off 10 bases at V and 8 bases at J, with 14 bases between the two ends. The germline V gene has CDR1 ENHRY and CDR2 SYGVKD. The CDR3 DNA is TGTGCCACGGCGGTAGACAGGGAAGCTTTCTTT. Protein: CATAVDREAFF.